One and the same sample provided the 5 T cell receptor beta chains below, sequenced in a study of blood T cell repertoires in COVID-19. The protocol was immunoSEQ multiplex PCR, while the TCRdb copy is restricted to in-frame clones and leaves out a portion. There are some 110,000 clones in the sample; around 70% occur only once, and 5.5% to 7.5% lies in the top ten. Sequencing input: peripheral blood. The source is an elderly man with COVID-19, enrolled during active disease.

The rearrangement joins TRBV3-1 (or the pseudogene TRBV3-2) to TRBJ2-5, with TRBD1 identical over 9 bases. This CDR3 contains 15 residues. V lost 4 bases and J lost 4; bases outside the gene matches: 7. The germline gives CDR1 LGHDT, CDR2 YNNKEL (reference sequence). DNA for the CDR3: TGTGCCAGCAGCCCAGGACAGGGGATTGGAGAGACCCAGTACTTC. Translated: CASSPGQGIGETQYF.

V usage is TRBV5-1 and J usage is TRBJ2-7; possible D gene TRBD1, 5 bases. Germline-derived CDR1 and CDR2 are SGHRS and YFSETQ. V was clipped by 1 base and J by 3 bases, with 11 bases between them. This CDR3 contains 14 residues. The CDR3 spells CASSLTQGGYEQYF. Here the CDR3 DNA reads TGCGCCAGCAGCTTGACTCAGGGTGGCTACGAGCAGTACTTC.

The V call is TRBV6-2 or TRBV6-3, the J call TRBJ2-3; 7 nucleotides align to TRBD2. The trim removed 6 bases at V and 2 bases at J, leaving 11 bases unmatched. The CDR3 has 16 amino acids. Germline values: CDR1 MNHEY, CDR2 SVGEGT. The CDR3 loop is CASSLEGAGLTDTQYF. The CDR3 DNA is TGTGCCAGCAGCCTCGAGGGAGCGGGACTCACAGATACGCAGTATTTT.

The chain couples TRBV6-6 to TRBJ1-5; TRBD1 aligns across 8 bases. The germline CDR1 and CDR2 sequences are MNHNY and SVGAGI (reference sequence). The V and J ends lost 3 bases and 6 bases, in that order; junction bases with no gene match: 7. The CDR3 totals 15 residues. DNA of the CDR3: TGTGCCAGCAGTTATCAGGGGGCGATGAGTCAGCCCCAGCATTTT. Translating gives CASSYQGAMSQPQHF.

The chain links TRBV9 to TRBJ2-1, with D possibly matching TRBD1 (5 bases). Germline CDR1 SGDLS, CDR2 YYNGEE. The CDR3 sequence is 14 residues long. Between the trimmed V and J ends, which lost 4 bases and 5 bases, there was a span of 13 bases. The CDR3 region is CASSPQATNNEQFF. The DNA for the CDR3 is TGTGCCAGCAGCCCACAGGCTACTAACAATGAGCAGTTCTTC.